This T cell receptor (beta chain) was retrieved from a study of blood T cell repertoires in COVID-19. Study at large: Some COVID-19 samples were acute and others convalescent; all came from the United States, Italy and Spain. T cells, B-cell-depleted T cells, or PBMCs provided the cDNA or gDNA that served as material.

Germline CDR1 and CDR2: LNHDA and SQIVND (reference sequence). CDR3 size: 12 residues. V lost 7 bases to trimming and J lost 2 bases, with 8 bases between them. In the authors' workflow: Nucleated cell number was recorded as an estimate derived from reference gene primer amplification. The assay was immunoSEQ multiplex PCR, and TCRdb's table has in-frame clones only and misses some. V, J and clone size were drawn from that table, and D and trimming were deduced from the DNA. The data contain tens of thousands of clones, around 80% of them seen just once; the ten biggest clones take up over 7%. The TCR comes from a human donor in a cohort sampled during active COVID-19. The chain is built from TRBV19 and TRBJ1-2; D gene unclear. Sequenced input: peripheral blood. The CDR3 DNA sequence: TGTGCCAGTAATTCGGGGAACTATGGCTACACCTTC. It yields the protein CASNSGNYGYTF.